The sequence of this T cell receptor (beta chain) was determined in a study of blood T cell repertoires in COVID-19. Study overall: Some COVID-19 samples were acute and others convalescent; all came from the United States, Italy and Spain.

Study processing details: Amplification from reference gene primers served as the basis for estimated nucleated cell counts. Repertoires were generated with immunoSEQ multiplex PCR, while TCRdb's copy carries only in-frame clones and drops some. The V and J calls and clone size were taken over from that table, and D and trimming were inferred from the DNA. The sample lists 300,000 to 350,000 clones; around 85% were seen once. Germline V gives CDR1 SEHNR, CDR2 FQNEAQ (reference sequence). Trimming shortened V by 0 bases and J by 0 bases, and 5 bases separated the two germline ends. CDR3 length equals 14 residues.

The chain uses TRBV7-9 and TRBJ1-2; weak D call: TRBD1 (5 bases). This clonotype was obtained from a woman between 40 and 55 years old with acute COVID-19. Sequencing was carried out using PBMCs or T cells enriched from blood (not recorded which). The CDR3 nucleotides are TGTGCCAGCAGCTTAGCAGGGGCTAACTATGGCTACACCTTC. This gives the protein CASSLAGANYGYTF.